This TCR beta chain was sequenced in a study of CD8+CD57+ T cells in acquired aplastic anemia. About the research overall: DNA from sorted CD4+ and CD8+ cells averaged around 3.5 ug. On average, healthy donors gave some 9.8 million reads for CD4+ cells.

The ends lost 4 bases at V and 5 bases at J; junction bases unmatched: 7. The CDR3 has 16 residues. Germline CDR1 and CDR2: SGDLS and YYNGEE. According to the study, genomic DNA was the template for TCR beta VDJ and CDR3 profiling. TCRdb recomputed calls from the reads with MiXCR, one row per CDR3 protein. The sample has tens of thousands of distinct CDR3 sequences; about half are singletons. Study-wide results and limits: Patients and controls were not found to differ significantly in CD8+ Simpson's diversity. Patients and controls had in common approximately 29 CD8+ CDR3 sequences.

The table lists this clonotype with a few counts. Its antigen is undetermined. The genes are TRBV9 and TRBJ2-5; 14 bases align to TRBD2. Source material: sorted CD4+, CD8+, or CD8+CD57+ T cells (not recorded which) from PBMCs. This TCR was sampled from a human donor in good health, serving as a control. As DNA, the CDR3 is TGTGCCAGCAGCCAGACTAGCGGGGGGGCCGGGGAGACCCAGTACTTC. Residues: CASSQTSGGAGETQYF.